The T cell receptor (beta chain) under discussion was sequenced for a study of OX40 agonist ivuxolimab in advanced cancers. Overall study context: While on treatment, patients had intravenous ivuxolimab at 0.01 to 10 mg/kg every 2 weeks.

Measured with immunoSEQ multiplex PCR; TCRdb has only the in-frame clones, and not every one. The sample carries tens of thousands of clones, roughly 86% recorded once. This clone has a single count. Its target is not known. The length of the CDR3 is 15 residues. Losses at the gene ends were 0 bases for V and 2 bases for J; bases not matched to a gene: 1. Germline V gene lookup returns CDR1 MNHNY and CDR2 SVGAGI (reference sequence). The study, taken as a whole, reports: Expanded peripheral T cells had an undetermined antigen specificity.

The chain uses TRBV6-6 and TRBJ1-3; 7 bases fit TRBD1. This TCR was recovered from an adult with an advanced solid tumor such as melanoma, head and neck, liver or kidney cancer. The sequences come from CD4+ or CD8+ T cells sorted from blood, collected in a trial of the OX40 agonist ivuxolimab. CDR3 amino acids: CASSYSTGTGNTIYF. The CDR3 DNA is TGTGCCAGCAGTTACTCGACAGGGACTGGAAACACCATATATTTT.